Sequencing of this T cell receptor beta chain was carried out in a study of siplizumab effects on memory and regulatory T cells. The study assayed around 9.3 x 10^4 TCR templates per sample. Some clones are missing from TCRdb's copy, which holds only in-frame ones; the method was immunoSEQ multiplex PCR. Of tens of thousands of clones listed, 91% are singletons. Study-wide results and limits: In unstimulated cells, naive T cells appeared more diverse than memory T cells and seemed major alloresponse contributors. Phenotypic classification as naive or memory proved unattainable for roughly 75-96% of proliferating CD4+ or CD8+ clones.

Trimming shortened V by 4 bases and J by 0 bases, and 8 bases separated the two germline ends. CDR3 length: 13 amino acids. Germline CDR1 reads SGHRS; CDR2 reads YFSETQ. To note about this clone: The antigen remains unidentified. Other DNA variants within this sample encode the same CDR3.

Sequencing was carried out using CD8+ T cells sorted from blood. The chain joins TRBV5-1 to TRBJ2-7; D unresolved. The TCR comes from a human donor in good health. CDR3 loop: CASSPESSYEQYF. The CDR3 region has the DNA TGCGCCAGCAGCCCGGAAAGCTCCTACGAGCAGTACTTC.